These T cell receptor beta chains were read from a single sample in a study of identical twins. TCRdb reprocessed the 5' RACE reads via MiXCR and lists one record per CDR3 protein. Of fewer than 900,000 distinct CDR3 sequences in the sample, 21% were seen once. These same data were also listed under a study on T cells expressing NK-cell markers.

Specimen: PBMCs. All receptors derive from a woman younger than 30 in good health. Each CDR3 is given with its conserved first and last residue. A D gene is named only where the DNA matches it firmly. Clone size appears in some rows only: once, few, many, or a class for an expanded clone.

TRBD2,TRBJ2-2,.,TRBV5-6,TGTGCCAGCAGCTTTCTTGGCGGGAGTCAAGGCGGGGAGCTGTTTTTT,CASSFLGGSQGGELFF
.,TRBJ2-1,few,TRBV20-1,TGCAGTGCTCAGACAGGAGGGTCCTACAATGAGCAGTTCTTC,CSAQTGGSYNEQFF
TRBD1,TRBJ2-3,.,TRBV29-1,TGCAGCGTTGATACAGGGGGCACAGATACGCAGTATTTT,CSVDTGGTDTQYF
.,TRBJ2-1,.,TRBV10-2,TGCGCCAGCAGTGACCCCGCTGCCCATGAGCAGTTCTTC,CASSDPAAHEQFF
TRBD1,TRBJ2-5,.,TRBV12-3/TRBV12-4,TGTGCCAGCAGTTTCGCTCCGGGACAGTCTATAGAGACCCAGTACTTC,CASSFAPGQSIETQYF
.,TRBJ2-3,many,TRBV7-9,TGTGCCAGCAGCTTAGCGCGCGATACGCAGTATTTT,CASSLARDTQYF
.,TRBJ1-1,few,TRBV7-9,TGTGCCAGCAGCTCTGGATTGAACACTGAAGCTTTCTTT,CASSSGLNTEAFF
TRBD2,TRBJ2-3,few,TRBV7-2,TGTGCCAGCACCATGGGGGGGGGAAACACAGATACGCAGTATTTT,CASTMGGGNTDTQYF
.,TRBJ2-7,few,TRBV9,TGTGCCAGCAGCGTAGATCCGGGAGACACCTACGAGCAGTACTTC,CASSVDPGDTYEQYF
TRBD2,TRBJ2-3,.,TRBV20-1,TGCTGTGCTAGAGATTGGGGGACTAGAAATACAGATACGCAGTATTTT,CCARDWGTRNTDTQYF
.,TRBJ2-7,.,TRBV20-1,TGCAGTGCTAGAGGGTGGGGTTTGGGTAACTACGAGCAGTACTTC,CSARGWGLGNYEQYF
TRBD1,TRBJ1-1,few,TRBV20-1,TGCAGTGCTATACCGCTGGGACAGGGTAACACTGAAGCTTTCTTT,CSAIPLGQGNTEAFF
TRBD2,TRBJ2-3,.,TRBV12-3/TRBV12-4,TGTGCCAGCACCGAACTAGCGGGGGCCACAGATACGCAGTATTTT,CASTELAGATDTQYF